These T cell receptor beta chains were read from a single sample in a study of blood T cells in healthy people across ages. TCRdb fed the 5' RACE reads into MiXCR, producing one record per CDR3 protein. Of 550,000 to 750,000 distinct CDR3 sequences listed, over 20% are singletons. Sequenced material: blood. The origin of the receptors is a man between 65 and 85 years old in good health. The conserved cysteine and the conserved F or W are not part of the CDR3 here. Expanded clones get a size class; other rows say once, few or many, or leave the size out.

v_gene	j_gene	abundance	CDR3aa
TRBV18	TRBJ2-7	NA	ASSPPTTGSYEQY
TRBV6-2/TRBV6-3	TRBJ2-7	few	TSSYALRGDEQY
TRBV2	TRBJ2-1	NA	ASRQPRLAGGSYNEQF
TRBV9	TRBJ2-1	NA	ASSVGVVGYNEQF
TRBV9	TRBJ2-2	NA	ASSAMPGHQNTGELF
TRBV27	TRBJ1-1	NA	ASSSPLRQAF
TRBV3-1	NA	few	ASSHETGATETQY
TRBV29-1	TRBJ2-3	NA	SATSGVSTDTQY
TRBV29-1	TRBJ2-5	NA	SVEYRGGQTQY
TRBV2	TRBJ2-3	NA	ASRRREGGTDTQY
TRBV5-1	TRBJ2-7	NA	ASSPLAGDNYEQY
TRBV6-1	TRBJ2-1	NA	ASSEVGAGGPYEQF
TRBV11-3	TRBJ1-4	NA	ASSLGHRDEKLF
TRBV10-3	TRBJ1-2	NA	AISGKDSYGYT
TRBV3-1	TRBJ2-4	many	ASSQAQGLATNIQY
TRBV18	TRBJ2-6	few	ASSPLETAHSGANVLT
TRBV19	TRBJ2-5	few	ASSMGLAGQETQY
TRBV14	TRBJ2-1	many	ASSRGTAYNEQF
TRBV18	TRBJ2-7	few	ASSPRQGDPYEQY
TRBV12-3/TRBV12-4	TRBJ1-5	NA	ASSWEARRNQPQH
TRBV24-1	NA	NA	ATSRSSGRDNEQF
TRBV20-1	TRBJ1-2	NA	SARDYRTDYGYT
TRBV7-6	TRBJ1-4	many	ASSARQTGNEKLF
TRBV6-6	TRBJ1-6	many	ASSQLGSPLH
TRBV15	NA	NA	ATSRDLFGTEQF
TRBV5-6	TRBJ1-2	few	ASSVPWGSGYT
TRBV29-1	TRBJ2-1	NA	SSYRGGNEQF
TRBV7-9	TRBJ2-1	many	ASTLGLAGDNEQF
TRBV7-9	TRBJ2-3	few	ASSLDAAAQY
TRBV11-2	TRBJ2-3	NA	ASSLDPQGHTQY
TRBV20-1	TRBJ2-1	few	SARSLAGATFYNEQF
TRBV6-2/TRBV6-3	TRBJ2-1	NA	ASSYAGPGYNEQF
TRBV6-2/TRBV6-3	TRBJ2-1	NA	ASSSMTSGTYNEQF
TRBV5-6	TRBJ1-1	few	ASRSGDLNTEAF
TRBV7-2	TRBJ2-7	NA	ASSLQGDEQY
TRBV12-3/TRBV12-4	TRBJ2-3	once	ASSLKRGRTDTQY
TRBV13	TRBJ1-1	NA	ASNSRGGNTEAF
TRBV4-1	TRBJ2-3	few	ASSQRPQTGTSASADTQY
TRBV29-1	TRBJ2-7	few	SVELGSYEQY
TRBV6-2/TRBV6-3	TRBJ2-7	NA	ASSYFRGNYEQY
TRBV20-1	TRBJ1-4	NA	SASLGGPNEKPF
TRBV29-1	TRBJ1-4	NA	SVVGGHNEKLF
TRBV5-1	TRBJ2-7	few	ASSLGGLDGSYEQY
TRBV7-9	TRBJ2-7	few	ASSSPGTGEPYEQY
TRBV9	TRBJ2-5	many	ASSVATAPLGETQY
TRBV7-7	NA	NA	ASSLAGTPSDEQF
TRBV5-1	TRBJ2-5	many	ASSLAVGGRKETQY
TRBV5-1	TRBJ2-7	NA	ASSSAEPPYEQY
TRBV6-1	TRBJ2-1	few	ASSMRGPYNEQF
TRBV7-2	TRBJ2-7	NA	ASSLVGFEQY
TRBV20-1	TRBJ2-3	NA	SANPSEPRDTQY
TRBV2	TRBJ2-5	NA	ASKRTSGVTQY